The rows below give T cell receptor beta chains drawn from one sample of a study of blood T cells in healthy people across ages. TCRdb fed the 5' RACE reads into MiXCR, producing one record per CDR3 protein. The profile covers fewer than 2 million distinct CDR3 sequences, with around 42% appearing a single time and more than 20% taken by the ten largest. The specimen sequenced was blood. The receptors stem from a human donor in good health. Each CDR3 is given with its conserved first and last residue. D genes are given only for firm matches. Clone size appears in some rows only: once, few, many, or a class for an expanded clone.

CSAIPLAVGTDTQYF | TGCAGTGCTATTCCCCTAGCGGTAGGGACAGATACGCAGTATTTT | few | TRBV20-1 | TRBD2 | TRBJ2-3 | 15
CASSLPPGKTQYF | TGTGCCAGCAGTTTACCCCCGGGAAAGACCCAGTACTTC | - | TRBV12-3/TRBV12-4 | - | TRBJ2-5 | 13
CSATTYQETQYF | TGCAGTGCTACTACGTACCAAGAGACCCAGTACTTC | few | TRBV20-1 | - | TRBJ2-5 | 12
CASSYLTVDRGHSYEQYF | TGTGCCAGCAGTTACCTTACCGTGGACAGGGGCCACTCCTACGAGCAGTACTTC | - | TRBV6-8 | TRBD1 | TRBJ2-7 | 18
CASSLAVTGGHEQYF | TGTGCCAGCAGCTTAGCAGTAACAGGGGGCCACGAGCAGTACTTC | few | TRBV7-2 | TRBD1 | TRBJ2-7 | 15
CASSQDLGGGSYGYTF | TGTGCCAGCAGCCAAGATTTGGGGGGCGGAAGCTACGGCTACACCTTC | - | TRBV3-1 | - | TRBJ1-2 | 16
CASTAIQSGSPLHF | TGTGCCAGCACGGCAATACAGTCGGGCTCACCCCTCCACTTT | - | TRBV12-3/TRBV12-4 | - | TRBJ1-6 | 14
CASSQFQGNEQFF | TGCGCCAGCAGCCAATTCCAGGGCAATGAGCAGTTCTTC | - | TRBV5-1 | - | TRBJ2-1 | 13
CASSSSEQGWNEQFF | TGTGCCAGCAGCTCTTCCGAACAGGGGTGGAATGAGCAGTTCTTC | many | TRBV7-2 | TRBD1 | TRBJ2-1 | 15
CSVEDAGGYNEQFF | TGCAGTGTTGAAGATGCAGGAGGCTACAATGAGCAGTTCTTC | - | TRBV29-1 | - | TRBJ2-1 | 14
CASSPTPGNQPQHF | TGTGCCAGCAGCCCGACGCCCGGGAATCAGCCCCAGCATTTT | few | TRBV12-3/TRBV12-4 | - | TRBJ1-5 | 14
CSVLLTGASNQPQHF | TGCAGTGTTCTTTTGACAGGGGCTAGCAATCAGCCCCAGCATTTT | - | TRBV20-1 | TRBD1 | TRBJ1-5 | 15
CASSLDSGRPDTQYF | TGTGCCAGCAGCTTAGATTCAGGGCGCCCAGATACGCAGTATTTT | - | TRBV7-2 | - | TRBJ2-3 | 15
CASSLAVAGVRSPLHF | TGTGCCAGCAGCTTAGCAGTGGCAGGGGTACGCTCACCCCTCCACTTT | few | TRBV7-8 | - | TRBJ1-6 | 16
CASSVGSRASGGNEQFF | TGTGCCAGCAGCGTAGGGTCGCGGGCTAGCGGGGGCAATGAGCAGTTCTTC | - | TRBV9 | TRBD2 | TRBJ2-1 | 17
CASSLVSEGPSYEQYF | TGTGCCAGCAGCTTAGTATCAGAAGGCCCCTCCTACGAGCAGTACTTC | - | TRBV7-2 | - | TRBJ2-7 | 16
CASSLSAYFDEQFF | TGTGCCAGCAGCTTATCGGCCTACTTCGATGAGCAGTTCTTC | few | TRBV5-4 | - | TRBJ2-1 | 14
CASSSGTGDYQREKLFF | TGTGCCAGCAGTTCCGGGACAGGAGATTACCAGAGGGAAAAACTGTTTTTT | - | TRBV12-3/TRBV12-4 | TRBD1 | TRBJ1-4 | 17
CASSFMGKRTDTQYF | TGTGCCAGCAGTTTTATGGGTAAACGCACAGATACGCAGTATTTT | - | TRBV12-3/TRBV12-4 | - | TRBJ2-3 | 15
CASSLGRPIDEQYF | TGTGCCAGCAGCTTGGGCAGGCCGATAGACGAGCAGTACTTC | few | TRBV5-6 | - | TRBJ2-7 | 14
CASSKGRLPETQYF | TGTGCCAGCAGCAAAGGACGACTCCCGGAGACCCAGTACTTC | - | TRBV21-1 | - | TRBJ2-5 | 14
CASSSAGGVGETQYF | TGTGCCAGCAGCTCCGCCGGGGGAGTAGGGGAGACCCAGTACTTC | - | TRBV5-6 | - | TRBJ2-5 | 15
CASSPFQGDSPYEQYF | TGTGCCAGCAGCCCATTTCAGGGAGACTCCCCCTACGAGCAGTACTTC | few | TRBV6-6 | - | TRBJ2-7 | 16
CASSFSDATPDTQYF | TGTGCCAGCAGTTTCTCTGACGCTACTCCAGATACGCAGTATTTT | many | TRBV12-3/TRBV12-4 | - | TRBJ2-3 | 15
CASSYWQENYGYTF | TGTGCCAGCAGTTATTGGCAGGAAAACTATGGCTACACCTTC | - | TRBV6-6 | - | TRBJ1-2 | 14
CASSQAAILAPSADTQYF | TGCGCCAGCAGCCAAGCAGCGATACTAGCCCCGAGTGCAGATACGCAGTATTTT | - | TRBV4-1 | - | TRBJ2-3 | 18
CASSPIAGGQVNEQFF | TGTGCCAGCAGCCCAATAGCGGGGGGGCAGGTCAATGAGCAGTTCTTC | few | TRBV9 | TRBD2 | TRBJ2-1 | 16
CASSSRGEYTDTQYF | TGTGCCAGCAGCTCACGGGGGGAATACACAGATACGCAGTATTTT | - | TRBV7-3 | TRBD2 | TRBJ2-3 | 15
CASSLLAGGYQETQYF | TGTGCCAGCAGCCTTCTAGCGGGGGGGTACCAAGAGACCCAGTACTTC | - | TRBV9 | TRBD2 | TRBJ2-5 | 16
CASSSEEGTRLKKTQYF | TGCGCCAGCAGTTCGGAAGAAGGAACTCGCTTGAAGAAGACCCAGTACTTC | - | TRBV5-1 | - | TRBJ2-5 | 17
CASSNRAPNEQFF | TGTGCCAGCAGTAACCGGGCCCCCAATGAGCAGTTCTTC | few | TRBV6-2/TRBV6-3 | - | TRBJ2-1 | 13
CASSRTGMGYGYTF | TGCGCCAGCAGCCGGACAGGGATGGGCTATGGCTACACCTTC | - | TRBV5-1 | TRBD1 | TRBJ1-2 | 14
CVSSLYAGLNYGYTF | TGTGTCAGCAGTTTATATGCAGGCTTAAACTATGGCTACACCTTC | - | TRBV27 | - | TRBJ1-2 | 15
CASSKAGFREDTQYF | TGTGCCAGCAGTAAAGCGGGGTTTCGTGAAGATACGCAGTATTTT | - | TRBV2 | TRBD2 | TRBJ2-3 | 15
CASSLSGQGGAGAFF | TGTGCCAGCAGTTTAAGCGGACAGGGGGGCGCTGGGGCTTTCTTT | few | TRBV28 | TRBD1 | TRBJ1-1 | 15
CASSMTDGSGNTIYF | TGTGCCAGCAGCATGACGGACGGATCTGGAAACACCATATATTTT | - | TRBV6-5 | - | TRBJ1-3 | 15
CSARDVEGWDQETQYF | TGCAGTGCTAGAGATGTGGAAGGATGGGACCAAGAGACCCAGTACTTC | - | TRBV20-1 | - | TRBJ2-5 | 16
CASSFGRRAEAFF | TGTGCCAGCAGTTTCGGGCGTCGTGCGGAAGCTTTCTTT | many | TRBV12-3/TRBV12-4 | - | TRBJ1-1 | 13
CASSQDTGWSGELFF | TGCGCCAGCAGCCAAGACACAGGGTGGTCCGGGGAGCTGTTTTTT | - | TRBV4-3 | - | TRBJ2-2 | 15
CASSQSSLRGGLGYTF | TGCGCCAGCAGTCAATCCTCACTAAGGGGTGGACTCGGTTACACCTTC | - | TRBV4-3 | - | TRBJ1-2 | 16
CSARDPGTGGNTGELFF | TGCAGTGCTAGAGATCCGGGGACAGGGGGTAACACCGGGGAGCTGTTTTTT | - | TRBV20-1 | TRBD1 | TRBJ2-2 | 17
CASTGRFYGYTF | TGTGCCAGCACGGGACGCTTTTATGGCTACACCTTC | - | TRBV6-2/TRBV6-3 | - | TRBJ1-2 | 12
CASSPRGAGNEQFF | TGTGCCAGCAGCCCCCGGGGGGCGGGCAATGAGCAGTTCTTC | many | TRBV6-5 | - | TRBJ2-1 | 14
CASSPTGKSYEQYF | TGTGCCAGCAGCCCGACAGGGAAGTCCTACGAGCAGTACTTC | - | TRBV7-9 | TRBD1 | TRBJ2-7 | 14
CASASGDMGNEQFF | TGTGCCAGCGCCTCAGGGGATATGGGCAATGAGCAGTTCTTC | few | TRBV7-8 | - | TRBJ2-1 | 14